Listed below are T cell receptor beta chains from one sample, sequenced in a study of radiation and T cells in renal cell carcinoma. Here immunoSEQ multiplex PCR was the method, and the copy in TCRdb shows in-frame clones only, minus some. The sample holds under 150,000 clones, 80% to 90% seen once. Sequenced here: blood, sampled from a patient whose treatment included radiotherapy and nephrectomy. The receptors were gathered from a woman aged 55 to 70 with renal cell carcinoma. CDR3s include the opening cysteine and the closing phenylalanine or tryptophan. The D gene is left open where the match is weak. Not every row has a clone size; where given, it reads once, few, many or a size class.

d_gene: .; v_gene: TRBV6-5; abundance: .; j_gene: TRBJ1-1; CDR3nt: TGTGCCAGCAGTGAAAAGGCTGAGCCTTTCTTT; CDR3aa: CASSEKAEPFF
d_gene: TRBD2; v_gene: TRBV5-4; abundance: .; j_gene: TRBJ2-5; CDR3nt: TGTGCCAGCAGCGCCCGGCCTAGCGGGGGAGAGACCCAGTACTTC; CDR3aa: CASSARPSGGETQYF
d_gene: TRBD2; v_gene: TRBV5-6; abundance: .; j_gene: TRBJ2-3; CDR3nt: TGTGCCAGCAGGCGGGGCTGGGGCGGGAGTACAGATACGCAGTATTTT; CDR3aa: CASRRGWGGSTDTQYF
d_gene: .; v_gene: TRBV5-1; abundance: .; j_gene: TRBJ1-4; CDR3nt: TGCGCCAGCAGCTTGGGGCGGGGAGTTAGAACTAATGAAAAACTGTTTTTT; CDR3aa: CASSLGRGVRTNEKLFF
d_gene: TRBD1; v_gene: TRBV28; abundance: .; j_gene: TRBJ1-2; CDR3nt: TGTGCCAGCAGCCCTCCGACAGGGTTAACTCTGGCCTATGGCTACACCTTC; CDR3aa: CASSPPTGLTLAYGYTF
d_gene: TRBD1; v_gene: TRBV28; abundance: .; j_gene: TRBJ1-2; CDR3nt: TGTGCCAGCACGAACTCGAGGACAGGCCACTATGGCTACACCTTC; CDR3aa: CASTNSRTGHYGYTF
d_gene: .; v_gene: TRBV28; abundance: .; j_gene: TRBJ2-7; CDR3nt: TGTGCCAGCAGTGCCACAGGGAAAGCCTACGAGCAGTACTTC; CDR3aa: CASSATGKAYEQYF
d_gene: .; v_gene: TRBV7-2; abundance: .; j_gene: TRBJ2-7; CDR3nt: TGTGCCAGCAGCTCAGGACAGTATCTCCACGAGCAGTACTTC; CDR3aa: CASSSGQYLHEQYF
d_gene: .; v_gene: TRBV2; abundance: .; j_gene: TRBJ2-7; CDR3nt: TGTGCCAGCAGGGTTCAGGGGGGTGTCGACGAGCAGTACTTC; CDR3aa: CASRVQGGVDEQYF
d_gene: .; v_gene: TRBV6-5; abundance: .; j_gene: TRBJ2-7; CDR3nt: TGTGCCAGCGGTAGTGGCGAGCAGTACTTC; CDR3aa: CASGSGEQYF
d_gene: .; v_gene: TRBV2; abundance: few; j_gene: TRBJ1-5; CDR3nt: TGTGCCAGTCGGACGGGGAGCAATCAGCCCCAGCATTTT; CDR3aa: CASRTGSNQPQHF
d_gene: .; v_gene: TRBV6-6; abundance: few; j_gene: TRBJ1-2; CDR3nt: TGTGCCAGCAGTTACTCGGTAGATCGACATGGCTACACCTTC; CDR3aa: CASSYSVDRHGYTF
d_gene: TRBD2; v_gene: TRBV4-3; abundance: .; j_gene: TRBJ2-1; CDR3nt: TGCGCCAGCAGCCAAGATTGGTTGCGGGAGTGGAATGAGCAGTTCTTC; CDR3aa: CASSQDWLREWNEQFF
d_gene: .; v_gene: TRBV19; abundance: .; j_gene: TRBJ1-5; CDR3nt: TGTGCCAGTAGTATCGCCCGGGCCGTCAGCAATCAGCCCCAGCATTTT; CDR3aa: CASSIARAVSNQPQHF
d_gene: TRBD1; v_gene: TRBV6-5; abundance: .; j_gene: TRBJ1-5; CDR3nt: TGTGCCAGCAGTTACTCTGGACAGGCCAATCAGCCCCAGCATTTT; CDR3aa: CASSYSGQANQPQHF
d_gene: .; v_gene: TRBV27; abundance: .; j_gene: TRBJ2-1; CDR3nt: TGTGCCAGCAGTTTCAGGGTTGCGAATTTGGGCAATGAGCAGTTCTTC; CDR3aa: CASSFRVANLGNEQFF
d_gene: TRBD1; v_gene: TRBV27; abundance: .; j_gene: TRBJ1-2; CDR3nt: TGTGCCAGCAGTTTAACCCCGGACAGGAGAAACTATGGCTACACCTTC; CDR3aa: CASSLTPDRRNYGYTF
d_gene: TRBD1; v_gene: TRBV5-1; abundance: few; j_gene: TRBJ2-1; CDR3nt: TGCGCCAGCAGGGGGACAGAATACAATGAGCAGTTCTTC; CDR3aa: CASRGTEYNEQFF
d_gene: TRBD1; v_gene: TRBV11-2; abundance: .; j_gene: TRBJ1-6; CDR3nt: TGTGCCAGCAGCTCAATCGGGACAGGGAATTCACCCCTCCACTTT; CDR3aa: CASSSIGTGNSPLHF
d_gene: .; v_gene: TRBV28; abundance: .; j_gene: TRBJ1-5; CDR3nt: TGTGCCAGCAGTGAGAATGGGTTTCGGAGCAATCAGCCCCAGCATTTT; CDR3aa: CASSENGFRSNQPQHF
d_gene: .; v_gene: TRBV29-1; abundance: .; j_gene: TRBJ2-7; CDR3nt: TGCAGCGTTGAATTCAGGGACAAGCCCTACGAGCAGTACTTC; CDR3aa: CSVEFRDKPYEQYF
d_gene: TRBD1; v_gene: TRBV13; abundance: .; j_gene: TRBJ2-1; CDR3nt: TGTGCCAGCAGACGGTCGGGACAGGGCCCCTACAATGAGCAGTTCTTC; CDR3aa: CASRRSGQGPYNEQFF
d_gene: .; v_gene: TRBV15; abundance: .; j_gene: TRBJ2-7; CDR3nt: TGTGCCACCAGCAGAGATAAGGGGCTTAGCTCCTACGAGCAGTACTTC; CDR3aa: CATSRDKGLSSYEQYF
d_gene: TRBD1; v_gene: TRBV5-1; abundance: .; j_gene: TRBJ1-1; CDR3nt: TGCGCCAGCAGCTCATCCACAGGGGGAATGAACACTGAAGCTTTCTTT; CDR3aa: CASSSSTGGMNTEAFF
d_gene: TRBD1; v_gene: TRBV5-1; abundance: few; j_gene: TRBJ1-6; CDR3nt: TGCGCCAGCAGCTTGACAGGGGCTGAGGATTCACCCCTCCACTTT; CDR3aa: CASSLTGAEDSPLHF
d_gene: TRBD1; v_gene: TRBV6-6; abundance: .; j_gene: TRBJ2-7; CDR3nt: TGTGCCAGCAGTTCCGGACCCGGGACAGTAGCCTACGAGCAGTACTTC; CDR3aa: CASSSGPGTVAYEQYF
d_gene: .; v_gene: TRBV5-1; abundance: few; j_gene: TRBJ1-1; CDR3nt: TGCGCCAGCAGCTTGCGGGGTGGTAAAACTGAAGCTTTCTTT; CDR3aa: CASSLRGGKTEAFF
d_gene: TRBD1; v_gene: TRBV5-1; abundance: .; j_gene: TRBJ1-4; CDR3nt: TGCGCCAGCAGGGGAGGACAGGGAGGCGAAAAACTGTTTTTT; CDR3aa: CASRGGQGGEKLFF
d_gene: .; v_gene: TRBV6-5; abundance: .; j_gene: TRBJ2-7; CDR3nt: TGTGCCAGCAGTTACTCGGACAGTTACGAGCAGTACTTC; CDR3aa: CASSYSDSYEQYF
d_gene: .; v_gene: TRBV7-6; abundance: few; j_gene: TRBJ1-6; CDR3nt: TGTGCCAGCAGCCCAGGGCTGTCCGCGGGGTATAATTCACCCCTCCACTTT; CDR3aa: CASSPGLSAGYNSPLHF
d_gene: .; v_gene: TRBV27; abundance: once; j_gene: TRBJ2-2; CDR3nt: TGTGCCAGCAATACTCAGGGTACCGGGGAGCTGTTTTTT; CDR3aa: CASNTQGTGELFF
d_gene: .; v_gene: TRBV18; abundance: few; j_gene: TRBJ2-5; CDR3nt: TGTGCCAGCTCACCGTGGTCCGAGGGCGAGACCCAGTACTTC; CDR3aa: CASSPWSEGETQYF
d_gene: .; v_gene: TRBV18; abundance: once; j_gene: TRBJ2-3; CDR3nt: TGTGCCAGCTCACTACACCCGATGACCCCAGATACGCAGTATTTT; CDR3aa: CASSLHPMTPDTQYF
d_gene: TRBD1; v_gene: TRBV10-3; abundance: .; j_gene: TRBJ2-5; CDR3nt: TGTGCCATCAGTGACCGGGGACAGGCGGAGACCCAGTACTTC; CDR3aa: CAISDRGQAETQYF
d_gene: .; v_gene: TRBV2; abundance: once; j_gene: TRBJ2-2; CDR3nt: TGTGCCAGCAGTGGCCAGGGGTGGGCCGGGGAGCTGTTTTTT; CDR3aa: CASSGQGWAGELFF
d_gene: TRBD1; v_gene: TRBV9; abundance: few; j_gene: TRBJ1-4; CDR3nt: TGTGCCAGCAGCAAGGACAGGGAGCGAGAAAAACTGTTTTTT; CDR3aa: CASSKDREREKLFF
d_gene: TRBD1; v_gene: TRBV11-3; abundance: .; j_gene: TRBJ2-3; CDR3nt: TGTGCCAGCAGCTCCGGGACAGGGCGCACAGATACGCAGTATTTT; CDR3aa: CASSSGTGRTDTQYF
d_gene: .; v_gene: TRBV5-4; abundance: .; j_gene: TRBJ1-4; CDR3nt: TGTGCCAGCAGCTTGGATGGGGGCCAAGACGGCAATGAAAAACTGTTTTTT; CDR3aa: CASSLDGGQDGNEKLFF
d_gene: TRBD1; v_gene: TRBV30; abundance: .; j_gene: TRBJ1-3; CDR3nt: TGTGCCTGGAGTGTAAAAGGGGGCCCTGGAAACACCATATATTTT; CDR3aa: CAWSVKGGPGNTIYF
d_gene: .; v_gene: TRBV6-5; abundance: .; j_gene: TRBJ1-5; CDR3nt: TGTGCCAGCAGTTCCGACAGAATTAGCAATCAGCCCCAGCATTTT; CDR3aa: CASSSDRISNQPQHF
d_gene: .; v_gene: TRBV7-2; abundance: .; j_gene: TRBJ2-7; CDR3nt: TGTGCCAGCAGCTTTCGGGCCTACGAGCAGTACTTC; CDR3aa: CASSFRAYEQYF
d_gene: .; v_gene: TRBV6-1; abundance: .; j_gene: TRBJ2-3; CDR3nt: TGTGCCAGCAGTGAAAGGGACACTTCTAGCACAGATACGCAGTATTTT; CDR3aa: CASSERDTSSTDTQYF
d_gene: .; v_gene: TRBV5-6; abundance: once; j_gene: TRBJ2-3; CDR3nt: TGTGCCAGCAGCTTGACAGATACGCAGTATTTT; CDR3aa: CASSLTDTQYF
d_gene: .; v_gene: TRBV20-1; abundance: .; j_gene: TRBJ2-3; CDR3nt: TGCAGTGCTAGAAGAGACTATCCCTTTTTT; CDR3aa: CSARRDYPFF
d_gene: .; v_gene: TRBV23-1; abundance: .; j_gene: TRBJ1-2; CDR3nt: TGCGCCAGCACCCAGGGCCGTAAAACCTTC; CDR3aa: CASTQGRKTF
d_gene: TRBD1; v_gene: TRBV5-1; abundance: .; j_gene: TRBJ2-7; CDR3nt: TGCGCCAGCAGCCCAAGACAGGGAATGGGCCTCTACGAGCAGTACTTC; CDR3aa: CASSPRQGMGLYEQYF
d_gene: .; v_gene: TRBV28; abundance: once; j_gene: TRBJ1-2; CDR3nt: TGTGCCAGCAGTATCCAGTTTACCTATGGCTACACCTTC; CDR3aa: CASSIQFTYGYTF
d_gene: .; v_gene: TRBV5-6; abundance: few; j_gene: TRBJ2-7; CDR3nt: TGTGCCAGCAGCAAGGGACGCGTAATGGGATCTTCCTACGAGCAGTACTTC; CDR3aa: CASSKGRVMGSSYEQYF
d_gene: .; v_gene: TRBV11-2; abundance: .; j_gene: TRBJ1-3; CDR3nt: TGTGCCAGCAGCTTAGAAGCCGTGAGCTCTGGAAACACCATATATTTT; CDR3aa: CASSLEAVSSGNTIYF
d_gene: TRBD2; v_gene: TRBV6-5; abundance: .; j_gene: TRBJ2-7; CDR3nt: TGTGCCAGCAGGCGGGGGGGCGAGCAGTACTTC; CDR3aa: CASRRGGEQYF
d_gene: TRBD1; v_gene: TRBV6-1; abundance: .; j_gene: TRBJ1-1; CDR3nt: TGTGCCAGCAGTCCGGGACAGCTGAACACTGAAGCTTTCTTT; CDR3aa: CASSPGQLNTEAFF
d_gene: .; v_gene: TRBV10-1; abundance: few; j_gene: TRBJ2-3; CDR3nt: TGCGCCAGCAGGCGGGGGAACAGGGAGGATACGCAGTATTTT; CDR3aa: CASRRGNREDTQYF
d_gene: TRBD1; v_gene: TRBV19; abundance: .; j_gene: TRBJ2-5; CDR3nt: TGTGCCAGTAGTAAGACAGGGGGGAATCAAGAGACCCAGTACTTC; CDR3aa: CASSKTGGNQETQYF
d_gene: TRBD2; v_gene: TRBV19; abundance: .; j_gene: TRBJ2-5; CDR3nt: TGTGCCAGTAGTACCGGACTAGCGGGAGTAGAGACCCAGTACTTC; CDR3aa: CASSTGLAGVETQYF
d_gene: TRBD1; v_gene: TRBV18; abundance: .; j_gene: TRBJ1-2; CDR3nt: TGTGCCAGCTCACCATCGGGACAGGGAAGCGGCTACACCTTC; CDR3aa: CASSPSGQGSGYTF
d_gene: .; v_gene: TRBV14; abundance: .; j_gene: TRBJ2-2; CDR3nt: TGTGCCAGCAGCTTCAGCTTCACCGGGGAGCTGTTTTTT; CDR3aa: CASSFSFTGELFF
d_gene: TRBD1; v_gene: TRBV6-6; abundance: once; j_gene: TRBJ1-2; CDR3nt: TGTGCCAGCACCAGGACAGGGTCCTATGGCTACACCTTC; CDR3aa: CASTRTGSYGYTF